This T cell receptor beta chain was obtained from a study of blood T cell repertoires in COVID-19. This CDR3 is built from 14 residues. V lost 4 bases to trimming and J lost 2 bases; unmatched junction nucleotides: 1. Per germline, CDR1 ENHRY and CDR2 SYGVKD. In the source study's methods: Estimated nucleated cell counts came from reference gene primer amplification. The method was immunoSEQ multiplex PCR; TCRdb's version includes in-frame clones alone and lacks a portion of them. The V and J calls and the clone size are those of that table, but D and trimming were determined from the DNA. The sample lists 130,000 or so clones; about 90% were seen once.

This clonotype was obtained from a woman aged 50 to 60 who had recovered from COVID-19. The material sequenced was peripheral blood. The V and J genes are TRBV10-3 and TRBJ1-3, with 8 bases matching TRBD1. CDR3 residues: CAISGTGPGNTIYF. CDR3 nucleotides: TGTGCCATCAGTGGGACAGGGCCTGGAAACACCATATATTTT.